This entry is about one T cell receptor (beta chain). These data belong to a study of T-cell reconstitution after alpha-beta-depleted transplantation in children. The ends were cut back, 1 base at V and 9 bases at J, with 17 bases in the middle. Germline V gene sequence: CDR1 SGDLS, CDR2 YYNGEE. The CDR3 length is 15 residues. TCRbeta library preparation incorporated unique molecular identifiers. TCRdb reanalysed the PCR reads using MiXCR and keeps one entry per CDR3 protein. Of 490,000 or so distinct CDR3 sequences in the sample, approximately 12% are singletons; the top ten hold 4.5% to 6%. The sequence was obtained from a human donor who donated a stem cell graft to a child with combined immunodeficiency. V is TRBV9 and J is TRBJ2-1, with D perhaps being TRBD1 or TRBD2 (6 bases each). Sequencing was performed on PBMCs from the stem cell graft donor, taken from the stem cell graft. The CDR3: CASSVLEGDMGEQFF. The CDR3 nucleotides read TGTGCCAGCAGCGTATTGGAGGGGGACATGGGTGAGCAGTTCTTC. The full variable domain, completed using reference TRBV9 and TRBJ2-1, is DSGVTQTPKHLITATGQRVTLRCSPRSGDLSVYWYQQSLDQGLQFLIQYYNGEERAKGNILERFSAQQFPDLHSELNLSSLELGDSALYFCASSVLEGDMGEQFFGPGTRLTVL.